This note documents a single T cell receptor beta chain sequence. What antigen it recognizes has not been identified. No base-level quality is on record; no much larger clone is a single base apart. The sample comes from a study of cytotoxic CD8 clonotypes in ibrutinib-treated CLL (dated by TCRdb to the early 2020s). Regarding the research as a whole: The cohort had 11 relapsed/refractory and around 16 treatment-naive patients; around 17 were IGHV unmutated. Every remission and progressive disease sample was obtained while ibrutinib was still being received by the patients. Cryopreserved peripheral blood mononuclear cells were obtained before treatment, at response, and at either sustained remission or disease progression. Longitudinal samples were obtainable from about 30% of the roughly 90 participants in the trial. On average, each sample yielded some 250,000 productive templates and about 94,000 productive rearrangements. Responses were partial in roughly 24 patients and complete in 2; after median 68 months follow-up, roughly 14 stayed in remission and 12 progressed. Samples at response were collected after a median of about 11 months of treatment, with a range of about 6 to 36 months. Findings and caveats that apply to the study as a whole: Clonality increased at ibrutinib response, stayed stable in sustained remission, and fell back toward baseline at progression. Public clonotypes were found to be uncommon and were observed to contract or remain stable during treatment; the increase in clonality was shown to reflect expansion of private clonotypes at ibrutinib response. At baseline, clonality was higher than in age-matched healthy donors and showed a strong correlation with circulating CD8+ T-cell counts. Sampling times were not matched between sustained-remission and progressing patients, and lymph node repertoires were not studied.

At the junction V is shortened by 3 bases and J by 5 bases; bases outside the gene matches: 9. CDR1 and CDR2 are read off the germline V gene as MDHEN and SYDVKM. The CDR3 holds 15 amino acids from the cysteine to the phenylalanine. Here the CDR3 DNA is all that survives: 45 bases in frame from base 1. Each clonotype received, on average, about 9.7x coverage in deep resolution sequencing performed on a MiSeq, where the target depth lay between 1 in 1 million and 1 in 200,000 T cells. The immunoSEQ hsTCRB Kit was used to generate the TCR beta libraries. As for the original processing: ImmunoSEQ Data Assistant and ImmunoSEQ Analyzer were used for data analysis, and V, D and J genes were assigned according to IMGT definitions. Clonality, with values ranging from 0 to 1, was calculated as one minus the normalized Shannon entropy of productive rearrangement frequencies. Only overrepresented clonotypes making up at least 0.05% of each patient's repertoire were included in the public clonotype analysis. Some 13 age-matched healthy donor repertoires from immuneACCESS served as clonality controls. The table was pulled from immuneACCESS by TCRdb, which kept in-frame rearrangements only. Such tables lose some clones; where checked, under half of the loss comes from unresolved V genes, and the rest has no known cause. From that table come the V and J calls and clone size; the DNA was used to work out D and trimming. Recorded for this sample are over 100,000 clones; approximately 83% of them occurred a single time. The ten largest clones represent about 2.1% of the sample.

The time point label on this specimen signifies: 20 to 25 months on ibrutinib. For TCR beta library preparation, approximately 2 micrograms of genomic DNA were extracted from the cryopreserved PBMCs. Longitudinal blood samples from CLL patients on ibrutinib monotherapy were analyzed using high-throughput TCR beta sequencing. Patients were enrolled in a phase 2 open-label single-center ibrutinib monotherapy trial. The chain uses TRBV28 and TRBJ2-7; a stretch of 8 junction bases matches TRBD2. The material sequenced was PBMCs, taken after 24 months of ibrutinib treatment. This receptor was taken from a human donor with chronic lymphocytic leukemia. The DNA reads TGTGCCAGCAGTTTGGGTGTCGGCGGGAGGCACGAGCAGTACTTC. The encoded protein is CASSLGVGGRHEQYF.